Listed below are T cell receptor beta chains from one sample, sequenced in a study of blood T cell repertoires in COVID-19. Only in-frame clones appear in the TCRdb table, and some are missing; sequencing was by immunoSEQ multiplex PCR. Counted here are about 68,000 clones, around nine tenths occurring once; the ten biggest clones make up approximately 7%. Input material: peripheral blood. These receptors came from a middle-aged man with COVID-19, enrolled during active disease. CDR3s include the opening cysteine and the closing phenylalanine or tryptophan. D genes are given only for firm matches. Clone size appears in some rows only: once, few, many, or a class for an expanded clone.

j_call: TRBJ2-5
v_call: TRBV5-6
d_call: NA
clone_size: NA
cdr3_nt: TGTGCCAGCAGCTTGGGGCCAGGAATGTACCAAGAGACCCAGTACTTC
cdr3_aa: CASSLGPGMYQETQYF

j_call: TRBJ2-7
v_call: TRBV29-1
d_call: NA
clone_size: NA
cdr3_nt: TGCAGCGTTGGAACTGGACAGCCGGTGCAGTACTTC
cdr3_aa: CSVGTGQPVQYF

j_call: TRBJ1-1
v_call: TRBV28
d_call: NA
clone_size: NA
cdr3_nt: TGTGCCAGCAGCCAGGGGACTGAAGCTTTCTTT
cdr3_aa: CASSQGTEAFF

j_call: TRBJ2-4
v_call: TRBV11-2
d_call: NA
clone_size: NA
cdr3_nt: TGTGCCAGCAGCCCAAGGACTCTAGCCAAAAACATTCAGTACTTC
cdr3_aa: CASSPRTLAKNIQYF

j_call: TRBJ2-2
v_call: TRBV18
d_call: TRBD1
clone_size: NA
cdr3_nt: TGTGCCAGCTCCCGGACAGGGGTGAACACCGGGGAGCTGTTTTTT
cdr3_aa: CASSRTGVNTGELFF

j_call: TRBJ1-2
v_call: TRBV18
d_call: NA
clone_size: NA
cdr3_nt: TGTGCCAGCTCACCACGAGTACCCGGGCCGGGAGAAGGGGTAGCTAACTATGGCTACACCTTC
cdr3_aa: CASSPRVPGPGEGVANYGYTF

j_call: TRBJ2-2
v_call: TRBV13
d_call: NA
clone_size: NA
cdr3_nt: TGTGCCAGCAGCTTACACGGGGAGCTGTTTTTT
cdr3_aa: CASSLHGELFF

j_call: TRBJ1-3
v_call: TRBV5-1
d_call: NA
clone_size: NA
cdr3_nt: TGCGCCAGCAGCTTGGACGGCAGGTACTCTTCTGGAAACACCATATATTTT
cdr3_aa: CASSLDGRYSSGNTIYF

j_call: TRBJ2-3
v_call: TRBV5-4
d_call: NA
clone_size: once
cdr3_nt: TGTGCCAGCACGAATCGGGGTTCAGATACGCAGTATTTT
cdr3_aa: CASTNRGSDTQYF

j_call: TRBJ1-5
v_call: TRBV3-1/TRBV3-2
d_call: NA
clone_size: NA
cdr3_nt: TGTGCCAGCAGCCAACTACGACTCCCCGTTGCCTCTCCCTTCAGCAATCAGCCCCAGCATTTT
cdr3_aa: CASSQLRLPVASPFSNQPQHF

j_call: TRBJ2-2
v_call: TRBV5-5
d_call: NA
clone_size: NA
cdr3_nt: TGTGCCAGCAGCTTCATCAGGGGCACCGGGGAGCTGTTTTTT
cdr3_aa: CASSFIRGTGELFF

j_call: TRBJ2-1
v_call: TRBV5-1
d_call: TRBD2
clone_size: once
cdr3_nt: TGCGCCAGCCAGCGTCTAGCGGGGACGGATGAGCAGTTCTTC
cdr3_aa: CASQRLAGTDEQFF

j_call: TRBJ2-7
v_call: TRBV5-1
d_call: TRBD1
clone_size: few
cdr3_nt: TGCGCCAGCAGCTTGGAGGGACAGGGCTACGAGCAGTACTTC
cdr3_aa: CASSLEGQGYEQYF

j_call: TRBJ1-4
v_call: TRBV29-1
d_call: NA
clone_size: NA
cdr3_nt: TGCAGCGTTCGTAGGGGTCAAACTAATGAAAAACTGTTTTTT
cdr3_aa: CSVRRGQTNEKLFF

j_call: TRBJ2-7
v_call: TRBV7-8
d_call: TRBD2
clone_size: NA
cdr3_nt: TGTGCCAGCAGCCCCGGGACTAGCCGGTCTGAGCAGTACTTC
cdr3_aa: CASSPGTSRSEQYF

j_call: TRBJ2-1
v_call: TRBV15
d_call: TRBD2
clone_size: once
cdr3_nt: TGTGCCACCAGGGCGGGACTAGCGGGCTACAATGAGCAGTTCTTC
cdr3_aa: CATRAGLAGYNEQFF

j_call: TRBJ1-1
v_call: TRBV7-6
d_call: TRBD1
clone_size: NA
cdr3_nt: TGTGCCAGCAGCTCGACGCAGGGGGCGCGGACTGAAGCTTTCTTT
cdr3_aa: CASSSTQGARTEAFF

j_call: TRBJ1-6
v_call: TRBV15
d_call: TRBD1
clone_size: NA
cdr3_nt: TGTGCCACCAGCAGAACTACGGACAGGGGGGATTCACCCCTCCACTTT
cdr3_aa: CATSRTTDRGDSPLHF

j_call: TRBJ1-2
v_call: TRBV4-1
d_call: TRBD1
clone_size: NA
cdr3_nt: TGCGCCAGCAGCCAAGGTCCCCTGGGGACAGCCCATGGCTACACCTTC
cdr3_aa: CASSQGPLGTAHGYTF

j_call: TRBJ2-5
v_call: TRBV15
d_call: TRBD2
clone_size: once
cdr3_nt: TGTGCCACCAGCAGAGATTGGGGAGGGGAAGAGACCCAGTACTTC
cdr3_aa: CATSRDWGGEETQYF

j_call: TRBJ1-1
v_call: TRBV9
d_call: NA
clone_size: NA
cdr3_nt: TGTGCCAGCAGCCTCTCGACAGGCAAAGCTTTCTTT
cdr3_aa: CASSLSTGKAFF

j_call: TRBJ2-3
v_call: TRBV27
d_call: NA
clone_size: NA
cdr3_nt: TGTGCCAGCAGTTCCATCACAGATACGCAGTATTTT
cdr3_aa: CASSSITDTQYF

j_call: TRBJ2-3
v_call: TRBV28
d_call: TRBD2
clone_size: NA
cdr3_nt: TGTGCCAGCAGCCGTGGTCGGGGGGGCACAGATACGCAGTATTTT
cdr3_aa: CASSRGRGGTDTQYF

j_call: TRBJ2-7
v_call: TRBV28
d_call: TRBD2
clone_size: once
cdr3_nt: TGTGCCAGCACCCCCGCCTCGGGGGGTGGCTACGAGCAGTACTTC
cdr3_aa: CASTPASGGGYEQYF

j_call: TRBJ2-3
v_call: TRBV7-2
d_call: NA
clone_size: once
cdr3_nt: TGTGCCAGCAGCTTAACTGGGCAGGCTACGCAGTATTTT
cdr3_aa: CASSLTGQATQYF

j_call: TRBJ2-2
v_call: TRBV19
d_call: TRBD2
clone_size: NA
cdr3_nt: TGTGCCAGTAGTACTAGCGGGGCCGGGGAGCTGTTTTTT
cdr3_aa: CASSTSGAGELFF

j_call: TRBJ2-2
v_call: TRBV29-1
d_call: NA
clone_size: NA
cdr3_nt: TGCAGCGTTGAGGCTAGCCGCACCGGGGAGCTGTTTTTT
cdr3_aa: CSVEASRTGELFF

j_call: TRBJ1-1
v_call: TRBV11-2
d_call: NA
clone_size: few
cdr3_nt: TGTGCCAGCAGCTTAGATCCGGGTAGGGGTAACACTGAAGCTTTCTTT
cdr3_aa: CASSLDPGRGNTEAFF

j_call: TRBJ1-2
v_call: TRBV19
d_call: TRBD1
clone_size: NA
cdr3_nt: TGTGCCAGTAGTGCCGGGACAGGGGCCGGCTATGGCTACACCTTC
cdr3_aa: CASSAGTGAGYGYTF

j_call: TRBJ2-2
v_call: TRBV5-5
d_call: NA
clone_size: NA
cdr3_nt: TGTGCCAGCAGCTCGCAGTCCAGGAACACCGGGGAGCTGTTTTTT
cdr3_aa: CASSSQSRNTGELFF

j_call: TRBJ2-4
v_call: TRBV4-1
d_call: NA
clone_size: few
cdr3_nt: TGCGCCAGCAGCCAACCTAGACAGACCCTAGCCAAAAACATTCAGTACTTC
cdr3_aa: CASSQPRQTLAKNIQYF

j_call: TRBJ2-2
v_call: TRBV5-4
d_call: NA
clone_size: once
cdr3_nt: TGTGCCAGCAGCCCCCGGAGCACCGGGGAGCTGTTTTTT
cdr3_aa: CASSPRSTGELFF

j_call: TRBJ2-3
v_call: TRBV9
d_call: NA
clone_size: NA
cdr3_nt: TGTGCCAGCAGCGTAGGAGGGTCGGACCAAACAGATACGCAGTATTTT
cdr3_aa: CASSVGGSDQTDTQYF

j_call: TRBJ1-2
v_call: TRBV2
d_call: NA
clone_size: NA
cdr3_nt: TGTGCCAGCCTTAAGGAGAACCACTATGGCTACACCTTC
cdr3_aa: CASLKENHYGYTF

j_call: TRBJ2-3
v_call: TRBV10-2
d_call: TRBD2
clone_size: NA
cdr3_nt: TGCGCCACGCGCGGGGGGGCGAGGGGCACAGATACGCAGTATTTT
cdr3_aa: CATRGGARGTDTQYF

j_call: TRBJ1-1
v_call: TRBV7-2
d_call: NA
clone_size: NA
cdr3_nt: TGTGCCAGCAGCTTAGCCCCGGGGTTGAACACTGAAGCTTTCTTT
cdr3_aa: CASSLAPGLNTEAFF

j_call: TRBJ2-2
v_call: TRBV30
d_call: NA
clone_size: NA
cdr3_nt: TGTGCCACAACGAGGGGGGGCGATAACTGGGCCGGGGAGCTGTTTTTT
cdr3_aa: CATTRGGDNWAGELFF

j_call: TRBJ1-4
v_call: TRBV27
d_call: NA
clone_size: NA
cdr3_nt: TGTGCCAGCAGTTTAGGACTGGACTTTAATGAAAAACTGTTTTTT
cdr3_aa: CASSLGLDFNEKLFF

j_call: TRBJ2-7
v_call: TRBV5-6
d_call: NA
clone_size: NA
cdr3_nt: TGTGCCAGCAGCTCGAGACAGGGGAGCTGGGGGGGAGGCGAGCAGTACTTC
cdr3_aa: CASSSRQGSWGGGEQYF

j_call: TRBJ2-7
v_call: TRBV7-9
d_call: NA
clone_size: NA
cdr3_nt: TGTGCCAGCAGCTTAGCTGCGGGCCCAGGCTACGAGCAGTACTTC
cdr3_aa: CASSLAAGPGYEQYF

j_call: TRBJ1-2
v_call: TRBV24-1
d_call: TRBD1
clone_size: NA
cdr3_nt: TGTGCCACCAGTGAGCCAAACAGGGGCTTCGATGGCTACACCTTC
cdr3_aa: CATSEPNRGFDGYTF

j_call: TRBJ1-5
v_call: TRBV19
d_call: NA
clone_size: NA
cdr3_nt: TGTGCCAGTAGTATATGGCTCCAGCCCCAGCATTTT
cdr3_aa: CASSIWLQPQHF

j_call: TRBJ1-3
v_call: TRBV19
d_call: NA
clone_size: NA
cdr3_nt: TGTGCCAGTTCCCCCGGGACAAACTCTGGAAACACCATATATTTT
cdr3_aa: CASSPGTNSGNTIYF

j_call: TRBJ1-2
v_call: TRBV12-3/TRBV12-4
d_call: NA
clone_size: once
cdr3_nt: TGTGCCAGCAGTGGGGGGGGCTCTGGCTACACCTTC
cdr3_aa: CASSGGGSGYTF

j_call: TRBJ2-3
v_call: TRBV4-1
d_call: TRBD2
clone_size: few
cdr3_nt: TGCGCCAGCAGCCCTTCGCCAGCGGGGGGTAGCACAGATACGCAGTATTTT
cdr3_aa: CASSPSPAGGSTDTQYF

j_call: TRBJ1-6
v_call: TRBV12-3/TRBV12-4
d_call: NA
clone_size: NA
cdr3_nt: TGTGCCAGCAGCCCCCTGCAGACACCCCTCCACTTT
cdr3_aa: CASSPLQTPLHF

j_call: TRBJ2-3
v_call: TRBV7-9
d_call: TRBD1
clone_size: NA
cdr3_nt: TGTGCCAGCAGCGTGTCGGACAGGGGAATAGATACGCAGTATTTT
cdr3_aa: CASSVSDRGIDTQYF

j_call: TRBJ2-7
v_call: TRBV29-1
d_call: NA
clone_size: NA
cdr3_nt: TGCAGCGTTGAGAAACAGCTACAAGGCGAGCAGTACTTC
cdr3_aa: CSVEKQLQGEQYF

j_call: TRBJ2-7
v_call: TRBV7-6
d_call: TRBD1
clone_size: NA
cdr3_nt: TGTGCCAGCAGCTTAGGGACAGGGGCCTACGAGCAGTACTTC
cdr3_aa: CASSLGTGAYEQYF

j_call: TRBJ1-2
v_call: TRBV27
d_call: TRBD1
clone_size: NA
cdr3_nt: TGTGCCAGCAGTTCCGGACAGGGTTCATATGGCTACACCTTC
cdr3_aa: CASSSGQGSYGYTF

j_call: TRBJ2-2
v_call: TRBV28
d_call: NA
clone_size: NA
cdr3_nt: TGTGCCAGCAGGAGTGACTCAATCCGGGCCGGGGAGCTGTTTTTT
cdr3_aa: CASRSDSIRAGELFF

j_call: TRBJ2-5
v_call: TRBV2
d_call: NA
clone_size: NA
cdr3_nt: TGTGCCAGCAGTGATTTGCCCCGGGGGGCGCAATACTTC
cdr3_aa: CASSDLPRGAQYF

j_call: TRBJ1-1
v_call: TRBV6-6
d_call: TRBD1
clone_size: NA
cdr3_nt: TGTGCCAGCAGCCGACTACCGGGACAGGGACTTTTTGCAAACACTGAAGCTTTCTTT
cdr3_aa: CASSRLPGQGLFANTEAFF

j_call: TRBJ2-5
v_call: TRBV9
d_call: TRBD2
clone_size: NA
cdr3_nt: TGTGCCAGCAGTAGAGCGGGGGGCCAAGAGACCCAGTACTTC
cdr3_aa: CASSRAGGQETQYF

j_call: TRBJ2-7
v_call: TRBV24-1
d_call: NA
clone_size: NA
cdr3_nt: TGTGCCACCAGTGATTTACCCCTTGTCCGGTACGAGCAGTACTTC
cdr3_aa: CATSDLPLVRYEQYF